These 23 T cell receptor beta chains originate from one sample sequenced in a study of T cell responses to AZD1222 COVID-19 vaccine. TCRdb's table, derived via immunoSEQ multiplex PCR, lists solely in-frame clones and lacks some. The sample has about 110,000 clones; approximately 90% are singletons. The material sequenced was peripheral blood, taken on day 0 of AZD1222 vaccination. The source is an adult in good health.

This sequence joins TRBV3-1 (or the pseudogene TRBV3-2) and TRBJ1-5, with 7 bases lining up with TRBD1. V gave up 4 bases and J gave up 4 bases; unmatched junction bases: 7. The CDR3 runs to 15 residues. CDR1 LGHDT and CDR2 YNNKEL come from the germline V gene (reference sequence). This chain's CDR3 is CASSLTGDRNQPQHF. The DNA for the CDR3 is TGTGCCAGCAGCCTCACAGGGGATCGAAATCAGCCCCAGCATTTT.

DNA of the CDR3: TGTGCCAGCAGCGTAGCCTTGGACAGGGGGAACACTGAAGCTTTCTTT. This codes for CASSVALDRGNTEAFF. The genes are TRBV9 and TRBJ1-1; 9 nucleotides agree with TRBD1. The CDR3 has 16 residues. Germline V gives CDR1 SGDLS, CDR2 YYNGEE. Unmatched junction bases numbered 4, after V lost 0 bases and J lost 1 base.

The chain's CDR3 is CASSDQTLGNTIYF. CDR3 nucleotides: TGTGCCAGCAGTGACCAAACCTTGGGAAACACCATATATTTT. The chain joins TRBV2 to TRBJ1-3; unclear D gene. The CDR3 is 14 amino acids. The germline V and J ends were trimmed by 3 bases and 4 bases, with 10 bases remaining between them. Germline V lookup: CDR1 SNHLY, CDR2 FYNNEI.

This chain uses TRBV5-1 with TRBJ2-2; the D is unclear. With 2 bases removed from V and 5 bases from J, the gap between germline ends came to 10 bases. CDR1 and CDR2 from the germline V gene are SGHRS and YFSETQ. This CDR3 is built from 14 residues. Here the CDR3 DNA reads TGCGCCAGCAGCTTCCTGGGCGGAACCGGGGAGCTGTTTTTT. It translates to CASSFLGGTGELFF.

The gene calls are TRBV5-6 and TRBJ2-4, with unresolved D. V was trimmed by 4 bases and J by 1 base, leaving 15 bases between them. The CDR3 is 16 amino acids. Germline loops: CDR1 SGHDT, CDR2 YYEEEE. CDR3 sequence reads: CASSPVETYAKNIQYF. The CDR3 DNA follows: TGTGCCAGCAGCCCCGTTGAGACCTACGCCAAAAACATTCAGTACTTC.

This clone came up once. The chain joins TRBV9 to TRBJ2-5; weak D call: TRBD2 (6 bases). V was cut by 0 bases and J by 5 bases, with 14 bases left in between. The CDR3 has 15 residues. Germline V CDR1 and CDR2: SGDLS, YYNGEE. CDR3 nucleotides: TGTGCCAGCAGCGTAGCTACCGGGGGATGGGAGACCCAGTACTTC. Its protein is CASSVATGGWETQYF.

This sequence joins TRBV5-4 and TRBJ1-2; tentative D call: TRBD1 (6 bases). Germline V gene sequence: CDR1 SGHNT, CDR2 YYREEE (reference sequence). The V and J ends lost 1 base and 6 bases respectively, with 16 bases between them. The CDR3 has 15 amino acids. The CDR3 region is CASSLRGLEWNGYTF. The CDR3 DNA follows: TGTGCCAGCAGCTTGAGGGGGTTGGAGTGGAATGGCTACACCTTC.

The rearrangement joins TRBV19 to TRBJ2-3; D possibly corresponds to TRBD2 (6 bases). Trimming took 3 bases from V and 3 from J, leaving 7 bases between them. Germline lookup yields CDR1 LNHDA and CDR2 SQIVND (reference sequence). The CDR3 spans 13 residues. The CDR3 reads CASSMTRTDTQYF. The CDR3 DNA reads TGTGCCAGTAGTATGACTAGGACAGATACGCAGTATTTT.

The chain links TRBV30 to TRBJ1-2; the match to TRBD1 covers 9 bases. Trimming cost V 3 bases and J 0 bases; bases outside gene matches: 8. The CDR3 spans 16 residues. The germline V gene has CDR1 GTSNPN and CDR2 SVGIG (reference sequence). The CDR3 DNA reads TGTGCCTGGAGCAGGGACAGGGCGTTCTCTAACTATGGCTACACCTTC. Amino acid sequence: CAWSRDRAFSNYGYTF. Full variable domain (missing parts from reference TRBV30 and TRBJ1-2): SQTIHQWPATLVQPVGSPLSLECTVEGTSNPNLYWYRQAAGRGLQLLFYSVGIGQISSEVPQNLSASRPQDRQFILSSKKLLLSDSGFYLCAWSRDRAFSNYGYTFGSGTRLTVV.

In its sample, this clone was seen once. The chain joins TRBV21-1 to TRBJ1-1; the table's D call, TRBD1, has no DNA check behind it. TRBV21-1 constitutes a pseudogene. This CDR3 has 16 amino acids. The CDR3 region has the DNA TGTGCCAGCAGCATCCAGGGTCGGACAGGGAACACTGAAGCTTTCTTT. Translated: CASSIQGRTGNTEAFF.

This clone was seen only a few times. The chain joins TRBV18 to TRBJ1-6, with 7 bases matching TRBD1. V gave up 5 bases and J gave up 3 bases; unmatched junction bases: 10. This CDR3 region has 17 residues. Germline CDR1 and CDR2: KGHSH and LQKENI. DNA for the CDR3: TGTGCCAGCTCATCTCTCCACAGGGGACTCTATAATTCACCCCTCCACTTT. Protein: CASSSLHRGLYNSPLHF.

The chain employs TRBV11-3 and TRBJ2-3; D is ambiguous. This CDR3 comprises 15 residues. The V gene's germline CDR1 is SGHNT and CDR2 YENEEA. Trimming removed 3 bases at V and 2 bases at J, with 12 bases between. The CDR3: CASSLVAQVTDTQYF. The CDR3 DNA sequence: TGTGCCAGCAGCTTGGTGGCGCAGGTCACAGATACGCAGTATTTT.

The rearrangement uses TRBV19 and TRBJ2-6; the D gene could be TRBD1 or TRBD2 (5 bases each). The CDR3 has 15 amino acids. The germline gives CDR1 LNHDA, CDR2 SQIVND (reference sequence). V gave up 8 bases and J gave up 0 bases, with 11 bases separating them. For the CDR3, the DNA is TGTGCCAGTTGTCTGGGACCCTCTGGGGCCAACGTCCTGACTTTC. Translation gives CASCLGPSGANVLTF.

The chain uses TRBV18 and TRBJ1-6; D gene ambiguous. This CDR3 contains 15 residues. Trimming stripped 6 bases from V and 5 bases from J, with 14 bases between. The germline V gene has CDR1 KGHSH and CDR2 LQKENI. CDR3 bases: TGTGCCAGCTCCCCGCAGGTGAGCGATAATTCACCCCTCCACTTT. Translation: CASSPQVSDNSPLHF.

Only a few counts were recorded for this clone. The CDR3, as DNA: TGTGCCAGCAGCCAACAACTAGGGGGAGTTCGGGATGAGCAGTTCTTC. Its protein is CASSQQLGGVRDEQFF. This chain uses TRBV3-1 (or the pseudogene TRBV3-2) with TRBJ2-1; D might be TRBD1 (6 bases). CDR3 size: 16 residues. V shed 2 bases and J shed 8 bases, with 19 bases lying between them. Germline V gives CDR1 LGHDT, CDR2 YNNKEL (reference sequence).

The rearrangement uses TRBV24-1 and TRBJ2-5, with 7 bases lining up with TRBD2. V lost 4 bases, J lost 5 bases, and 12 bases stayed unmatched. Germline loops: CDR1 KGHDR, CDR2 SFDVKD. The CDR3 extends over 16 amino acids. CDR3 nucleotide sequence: TGTGCCACCAGTGAGGGGGAGGCGGGAGTCGGGGAGACCCAGTACTTC. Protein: CATSEGEAGVGETQYF.

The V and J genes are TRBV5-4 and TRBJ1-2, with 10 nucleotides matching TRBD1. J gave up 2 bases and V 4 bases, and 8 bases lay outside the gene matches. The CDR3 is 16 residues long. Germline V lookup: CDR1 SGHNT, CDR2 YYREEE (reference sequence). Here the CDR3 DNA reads TGTGCCAGCAGCCAATTTGACAGGGGGCGCAACTATGGCTACACCTTC. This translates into CASSQFDRGRNYGYTF.

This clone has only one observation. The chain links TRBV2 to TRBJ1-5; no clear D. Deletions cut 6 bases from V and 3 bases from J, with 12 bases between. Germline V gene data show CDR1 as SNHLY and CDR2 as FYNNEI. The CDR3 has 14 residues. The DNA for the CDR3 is TGTGCCAGCAGCGACTCCGGGATCAATCAGCCCCAGCATTTT. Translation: CASSDSGINQPQHF.

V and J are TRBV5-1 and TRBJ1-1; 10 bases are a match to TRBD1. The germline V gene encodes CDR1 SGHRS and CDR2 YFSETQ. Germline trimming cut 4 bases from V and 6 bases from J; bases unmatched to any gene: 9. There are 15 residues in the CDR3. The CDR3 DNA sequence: TGCGCCAGCAGCCTCGGGACAGGGGATTGGGCTGAAGCTTTCTTT. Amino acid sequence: CASSLGTGDWAEAFF.

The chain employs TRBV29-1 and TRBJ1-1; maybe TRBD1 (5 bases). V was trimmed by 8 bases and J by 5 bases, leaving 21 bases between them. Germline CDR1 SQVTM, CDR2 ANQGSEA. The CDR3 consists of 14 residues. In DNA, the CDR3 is TGCAGCATTATTTTAGGGGCCCTGGGTACTGAAGCTTTCTTT. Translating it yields CSIILGALGTEAFF.

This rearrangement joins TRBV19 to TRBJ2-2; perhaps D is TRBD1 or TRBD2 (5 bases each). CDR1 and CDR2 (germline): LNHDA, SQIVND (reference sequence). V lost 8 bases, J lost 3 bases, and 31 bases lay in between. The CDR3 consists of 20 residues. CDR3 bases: TGTGCCAGTGGGGAAGACAGAGGGAGTACCAAGAATAGGGACACCGGGGAGCTGTTTTTT. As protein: CASGEDRGSTKNRDTGELFF.

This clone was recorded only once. The CDR3 spells CASSYAGRRNTEAFF. In nucleotides, the CDR3 is TGTGCCAGCAGCTATGCGGGGCGGCGGAACACTGAAGCTTTCTTT. The chain combines TRBV14 with TRBJ1-1, with D possibly matching TRBD1 (5 bases). Germline V gene sequence: CDR1 SGHDN, CDR2 FVKESK. With 5 bases removed from V and 1 base from J, the gap between germline ends came to 14 bases. This CDR3 is 15 amino acids long.

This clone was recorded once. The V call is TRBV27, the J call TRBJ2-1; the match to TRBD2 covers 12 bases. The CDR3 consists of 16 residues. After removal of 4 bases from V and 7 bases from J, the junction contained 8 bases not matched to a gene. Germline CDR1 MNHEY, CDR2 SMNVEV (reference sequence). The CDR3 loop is CASSSLTSGSVNEQFF. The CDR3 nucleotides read TGTGCCAGCAGTTCCCTGACTAGCGGGAGTGTTAATGAGCAGTTCTTC.